Listed below are T cell receptor beta chains from one sample, sequenced in a study of cytomegalovirus exposure and HLA in healthy donors. The data were produced by immunoSEQ multiplex PCR, yet TCRdb's version contains in-frame clones alone and is incomplete. The top ten clones hold about 1.7% of a sample with about 130,000 clones, 70% to 80% of them seen once. Sequenced: PBMCs. These receptors originate from a woman aged 45-65 years in good health and CMV-seronegative. Each CDR3 is given with its conserved first and last residue. The order of the fields is J gene, V gene, clone size, CDR3 protein. Not every row has a clone size; where given, it reads once, few, many or a size class.

>TRBJ2-1|TRBV5-4|few
CASSPEAGRAYNEQFF
>TRBJ1-2|TRBV4-2|NA
CASSQERPGTAPYGYTF
>TRBJ1-4|TRBV9|NA
CASSVGLQGSGEKLFF
>TRBJ2-7|TRBV27|few
CASSLYGALYEQYF
>TRBJ2-3|TRBV7-9|NA
CASSGGGLAGLTDTQYF
>TRBJ2-1|TRBV6-4|once
CASSLSGSYNEQFF
>TRBJ1-2|TRBV6-6|NA
CASRMTVNYGYTF
>TRBJ1-5|TRBV5-1|NA
CASSLKSGGNQPQNF
>TRBJ1-3|TRBV18|NA
CASSPETGSGGNTIYF
>TRBJ1-2|TRBV6-5|NA
CASSYLPTGDGYTF
>TRBJ1-2|TRBV19|few
CASSIAGTGGGNTF
>TRBJ1-1|TRBV5-1|NA
CASSTRQGSGTEAFF
>TRBJ2-1|TRBV25-1|NA
CASTSSRAGGHYNEQFF
>TRBJ2-1|TRBV4-2|NA
CASSQGSGTPLVEQFF
>TRBJ2-1|TRBV7-8|NA
CASSLRSSEAINEQFF
>TRBJ2-1|TRBV7-3|NA
CASSLILGNEQFF
>TRBJ1-1|TRBV25-1|NA
CASSRSGEAFF
>TRBJ2-2|TRBV27|NA
CASGTVNTGELFF
>TRBJ1-1|TRBV5-1|NA
CASSTGTGENTEAFF
>TRBJ2-2|TRBV29-1|NA
CSGGTSHTGELFF
>TRBJ2-7|TRBV10-3|NA
CAIGRTGGDEQYF
>TRBJ2-7|TRBV2|NA
CASTGGAGYGSEQYF
>TRBJ2-3|TRBV29-1|once
CSVEVADTDTQYF
>TRBJ2-3|TRBV7-2|NA
CASSLGGLAATDTQYF
>TRBJ2-7|TRBV28|NA
CASSFVGTVSSYEQYF
>TRBJ1-1|TRBV19|NA
CASSVGTENTEAFF
>TRBJ1-1|TRBV15|NA
CATSRERTGGSEAFF
>TRBJ1-1|TRBV18|once
CASSPKEVPSTTEAFF
>TRBJ2-5|TRBV29-1|NA
CSVWGTSGRRSETQYF
>TRBJ2-2|TRBV28|NA
CASGGGGRVGTGELFF
>TRBJ2-7|TRBV7-9|NA
CASSLAGGSYEQYF
>TRBJ2-3|TRBV27|NA
CASSLRRLAGGPSSTDTQYF
>TRBJ1-2|TRBV27|NA
CASVGAERRDGYTF
>TRBJ2-5|TRBV7-2|NA
CASNLRLAGGPETQYF
>TRBJ2-1|TRBV13|NA
CASSLQLAGNNEQFF
>TRBJ2-7|TRBV10-2|NA
CASRDLAAEQYF
>TRBJ1-3|TRBV9|once
CASSVESQGNTIYF
>NA|TRBV4-3|NA
CASSQVGTVSNEQYF
>TRBJ2-2|TRBV29-1|few
CSVSSSGTTNTGELFF
>TRBJ2-1|TRBV5-4|NA
CASSSGQYNEQFF
>TRBJ2-6|TRBV4-2|NA
CASGSGAQAGANVLTF
>TRBJ1-3|TRBV6-6|NA
CASIGTNSGNTIYF
>TRBJ2-1|TRBV5-1|once
CASSLALGDYNEQFF
>TRBJ2-3|TRBV7-8|NA
CASSLGLAGATDTQYF
>TRBJ2-1|TRBV5-6|NA
CASSFPRDSHNEQFF
>TRBJ2-2|TRBV5-1|NA
CASTTASGGTGELFF
>TRBJ1-2|TRBV19|once
CASSPTREGWSVGYTF
>TRBJ1-2|TRBV28|NA
CATQGTANYGYTF
>TRBJ2-1|TRBV7-2|NA
CASSFATVGLVRRNNEQFF
>TRBJ2-1|TRBV7-6|NA
CASSLKTSGGRASYNEQFF
>TRBJ2-1|TRBV18|NA
CASSPVVYNEQFF
>TRBJ2-5|TRBV28|NA
CASSFRGAGNMETQYF
>TRBJ1-2|TRBV4-3|NA
CASSQGQGEISYGYTF